Following are 6 T cell receptor beta chains from one sample sequenced in a study of blood T cell repertoires in COVID-19. The method was immunoSEQ multiplex PCR; TCRdb's version includes in-frame clones alone and lacks a portion of them. The data hold a few hundred thousand clones, with 85% to 90% observed a single time. The sequenced material came from peripheral blood. These receptors all come from a man aged 60 to 69 with acute or convalescent COVID-19.

This clone was counted a single time. This CDR3 reads CASWTSGNSYEQYF. In DNA, the CDR3 is TGTGCCAGCTGGACTAGCGGAAATTCCTACGAGCAGTACTTC. This rearrangement joins TRBV28 to TRBJ2-7; 10 bases line up with TRBD2. The CDR3 is made up of 14 amino acids. CDR1 MDHEN and CDR2 SYDVKM come from the germline V gene. J gave up 1 base and V 8 bases, and 5 bases lay outside the gene matches.

The chain uses TRBV7-6 and TRBJ2-7; 12 nucleotides line up with TRBD2. CDR1 is SGHVS, CDR2 FNYEAQ, per germline. The CDR3 runs 15 residues. V was pared by 2 bases and J by 6 bases, with 5 bases of the junction left unmatched. The chain's CDR3 is CASSLRLAGVSEQYF. The DNA of the CDR3 is TGTGCCAGCAGCTTAAGACTAGCGGGAGTATCCGAGCAGTACTTC.

This chain joins TRBV5-1 and TRBJ2-7, with D tentatively TRBD2 (5 bases). The V end lost 2 bases, the J end lost 3 bases, and 12 bases lay between the germline ends. Germline values: CDR1 SGHRS, CDR2 YFSETQ. The CDR3 consists of 14 residues. The CDR3 region is CASSLVDGIYEQYF. The CDR3 DNA reads as TGCGCCAGCAGCTTAGTCGACGGGATCTACGAGCAGTACTTC.

The V gene is TRBV18, the J gene TRBJ2-7; tentative D call: TRBD1 (5 bases). CDR1 and CDR2 (germline): KGHSH, LQKENI. The V end was cut by 6 bases, the J end by 3 bases, with 12 bases between. This CDR3 is 13 amino acids long. The CDR3 DNA reads TGTGCCAGCTCTCATCAGACAGACTACGAGCAGTACTTC. Translated: CASSHQTDYEQYF.

The chain links TRBV12-3 or TRBV12-4 to TRBJ1-5; D gene uncertain. Trimming shortened V by 5 bases and J by 13 bases, and 18 bases separated the two germline ends. The CDR3 sequence is 13 residues long. The CDR3 is CASSPGAGSPQHF. CDR3 in DNA: TGTGCCAGCAGTCCTGGCGCCGGGTCCCCACAGCATTTT.

The chain couples TRBV7-3 to TRBJ2-5; 8 bases agree with TRBD2. With 5 bases clipped from V and 5 bases from J, the junction kept 16 bases outside the gene matches. CDR1 is SGHTA, CDR2 FQGTGA, per germline. This CDR3 spans 17 amino acids. This chain's CDR3 is CASSPKGLAGGGETQYF. The CDR3 DNA sequence: TGTGCCAGCAGCCCTAAAGGACTAGCCGGTGGGGGGGAGACCCAGTACTTC. The whole variable domain, filled in from reference TRBV7-3 and TRBJ2-5, reads GAGVSQTPSNKVTEKGKYVELRCDPISGHTALYWYRQSLGQGPEFLIYFQGTGAADDSGLPNDRFFAVRPEGSVSTLKIQRTERGDSAVYLCASSPKGLAGGGETQYFGPGTRLLVL.